The 21 T cell receptor beta chains listed next were all sequenced from one sample in a study of cytomegalovirus exposure and HLA in healthy donors. Primers for the PCR totalled 60 Vbeta and 13 Jbeta. Clones were read by immunoSEQ multiplex PCR, and TCRdb kept only the in-frame ones, dropping some. The profile shows about 140,000 clones, about three fifths of them singletons. Sequencing was carried out using PBMCs. The receptors come from a male donor in good health and CMV-seronegative.

The DNA of the CDR3 is TGCGCCAGCAGTGAGTCGAGAGATGCAACTAATGAAAAACTGTTTTTT. This gives the protein CASSESRDATNEKLFF. V gene TRBV10-1 combines with J gene TRBJ1-4; D gene unclear. Germline V gene data show CDR1 as WNHNN and CDR2 as SYGVQD (reference sequence). V lost 0 bases, J lost 0 bases, and 8 bases lay in between. The CDR3 length is 16 residues.

The chain couples TRBV19 to TRBJ2-7; D perhaps matches TRBD2 (6 bases). This CDR3 contains 14 residues. Trimming left V 1 base short and J 4 bases short, with 11 bases between. From germline, CDR1 is LNHDA and CDR2 SQIVND (reference sequence). CDR3 protein: CASSIGLVGYEQYF. The CDR3 nucleotides read TGTGCCAGTAGTATAGGACTAGTGGGGTACGAGCAGTACTTC.

J is TRBJ1-3 and V is TRBV5-6; D not resolved. The CDR3 contains 14 residues. Germline CDR1 reads SGHDT; CDR2 reads YYEEEE. V was pared by 0 bases and J by 0 bases, with 4 bases between. This chain's CDR3 is CASSLAGSGNTIYF. CDR3 nucleotides: TGTGCCAGCAGCTTGGCCGGCTCTGGAAACACCATATATTTT.

The gene calls are TRBV4-3 and TRBJ1-1; the match to TRBD1 covers 10 bases. The ends lost 8 bases at V and 3 bases at J; junction bases unmatched: 6. Germline CDR1 and CDR2: LGHNA and YSLEER. This CDR3 contains 14 residues. CDR3 nucleotides: TGCGCCAGCGGCCTTGGACAGGGGGACACTGAAGCTTTCTTT. Residues: CASGLGQGDTEAFF.

There are a few counts of this clone. The chain carries TRBV12-2 and TRBJ2-1; the table's D call TRBD1 went unverified against the DNA. TRBV12-2 is a pseudogene segment. The CDR3 has 16 amino acids. The CDR3, as DNA: TGTGCAAGTCGCTTGGCAATACGACAGATAAACAATGAGCAGTTCTTC. Translated: CASRLAIRQINNEQFF.

The chain recombines TRBV30 with TRBJ1-3; D is perhaps TRBD1 (6 bases). Germline V lookup: CDR1 GTSNPN, CDR2 SVGIG (reference sequence). The germline V and J ends were trimmed by 0 bases and 0 bases, with 12 bases remaining between them. The CDR3 sequence is 16 residues long. The DNA of the CDR3 is TGTGCCTGGAGTGTAATCCTAGGGGGCTCTGGAAACACCATATATTTT. Residues: CAWSVILGGSGNTIYF.

The rearrangement joins TRBV9 to TRBJ1-6; 10 bases match TRBD1. The CDR3 runs 18 residues. Per the germline V gene, CDR1 is SGDLS and CDR2 is YYNGEE. After removal of 3 bases from V and 0 bases from J, the junction contained 6 bases not matched to a gene. CDR3 nucleotides: TGTGCCAGCAGCGGAGGACAGGGGGAGAGCTCCTATAATTCACCCCTCCACTTT. Its translation: CASSGGQGESSYNSPLHF.

This chain connects TRBV5-5 to TRBJ1-1; D is perhaps TRBD1 (5 bases). The CDR3 is made up of 14 amino acids. Germline CDR1 reads SGHKS; CDR2 reads YYEKEE (reference sequence). The germline V and J ends were trimmed by 3 bases and 8 bases, with 17 bases remaining between them. CDR3 sequence (DNA): TGTGCCAGCAGCTACTCCCTACGGGAGGGGGAAGCTTTCTTT. This sequence encodes CASSYSLREGEAFF.

The CDR3 DNA sequence: TGTGCCAGCAGCTTAGGGGCAGGGAGCAATCAGCCCCAGCATTTT. Encoded protein: CASSLGAGSNQPQHF. The J gene is TRBJ1-5, the V gene TRBV7-9; possibly TRBD1 for D (5 bases). V dropped 1 base and J dropped 1 base, with 8 bases sitting between them. Per the germline V gene, CDR1 is SEHNR and CDR2 is FQNEAQ (reference sequence). This CDR3 is 15 amino acids long.

The chain has TRBV14 and TRBJ1-4; D uncertain. The CDR3 covers 16 residues. The ends were cut back, 0 bases at V and 3 bases at J, with 11 bases in the middle. Per the germline V gene, CDR1 is SGHDN and CDR2 is FVKESK. CDR3 protein: CASSQDRRAPNEKLFF. The CDR3 nucleotides are TGTGCCAGCAGCCAAGATAGGAGGGCGCCTAATGAAAAACTGTTTTTT.

The rearrangement uses TRBV6-1 and TRBJ2-5; 7 positions match TRBD1. The J call is in doubt because the DNA end fits TRBJ2-7 better. CDR1 is MNHNS, CDR2 SASEGT, per germline. The CDR3 runs to 15 residues. CDR3 coding DNA: TGTGCCAGCAGTGAAGGCGCAGGGGGCTCCTACGAGCAGTACTTC. It yields the protein CASSEGAGGSYEQYF.

The chain is built from TRBV5-8 and TRBJ2-7; D might be TRBD2 (5 bases). The germline V and J ends were trimmed by 1 base and 2 bases, with 10 bases remaining between them. This CDR3 has 14 amino acids. Germline CDR1 is SGHTS and CDR2 is YDEGEE. The CDR3 nucleotides are TGTGCCAGCAGCTTGCCGCCTAGCACCTACGAGCAGTACTTC. Its protein is CASSLPPSTYEQYF.

This clone was seen more than once but under ten times. The chain couples TRBV9 to TRBJ2-7; 8 positions agree with TRBD2. The CDR3 totals 14 residues. Germline CDR1 is SGDLS and CDR2 is YYNGEE. V was pared by 3 bases and J by 2 bases, with 4 bases of the junction left unmatched. The CDR3 sequence: CASSAGGLAYEQYF. CDR3 sequence (DNA): TGTGCCAGCAGCGCCGGGGGACTAGCCTACGAGCAGTACTTC.

This chain links TRBV5-4 with TRBJ1-2, with 11 bases matching TRBD1. The CDR3 loop spans 14 amino acids. CDR1 and CDR2 (germline): SGHNT, YYREEE (reference sequence). V lost 4 bases to trimming and J lost 8 bases; unmatched junction nucleotides: 7. CDR3 in amino acids: CASSIRDRGLGYTF. The CDR3 bases are TGTGCCAGCAGCATCCGGGACAGGGGGTTGGGCTACACCTTC.

This chain connects TRBV28 to TRBJ2-7, with 9 positions matching TRBD1. This CDR3 comprises 14 residues. CDR1 is MDHEN and CDR2 is SYDVKM in the germline V gene. V gave up 5 bases and J gave up 1 base; unmatched junction bases: 3. For the CDR3, the DNA is TGTGCCAGCAGTGTGACAGGGGGTTCCTACGAGCAGTACTTC. This sequence encodes CASSVTGGSYEQYF. The variable domain in full, with the rest retrieved from reference TRBV28 and TRBJ2-7, is DVKVTQSSRYLVKRTGEKVFLECVQDMDHENMFWYRQDPGLGLRLIYFSYDVKMKEKGDIPEGYSVSREKKERFSLILESASTNQTSMYLCASSVTGGSYEQYFGPGTRLTVT.

This clone was counted between two and nine times. The gene calls are TRBV30 and TRBJ1-1; tentatively, D is TRBD1 (5 bases). The CDR3 extends over 13 amino acids. Germline loops: CDR1 GTSNPN, CDR2 SVGIG (reference sequence). V was pared by 0 bases and J by 6 bases, with 11 bases between. CDR3 sequence (DNA): TGTGCCTGGAGTGTGGCAGGGCGGTCTGAAGCTTTCTTT. It yields the protein CAWSVAGRSEAFF.

The chain is built from TRBV5-1 and TRBJ1-2, with 10 bases fitting TRBD1. The J segment lost 2 bases and the V segment lost 2 bases, leaving 3 bases of the junction unmatched. The CDR3 is 15 amino acids. CDR1 is SGHRS and CDR2 is YFSETQ in the germline V gene. CDR3 DNA: TGCGCCAGCAGCTTAAGACAGGGGGCCAACTATGGCTACACCTTC. Residues: CASSLRQGANYGYTF.

This clone was observed a few times. The chain couples TRBV9 to TRBJ2-5; a weak D match, TRBD2 (6 bases). Trimming shortened V by 4 bases and J by 5 bases, and 12 bases separated the two germline ends. Per the germline V gene, CDR1 is SGDLS and CDR2 is YYNGEE. CDR3 length equals 13 residues. The CDR3 DNA reads as TGTGCCAGCAGCCTGGGGGGTGGGGAGACCCAGTACTTC. This translates into CASSLGGGETQYF.

The chain has TRBV2 and TRBJ2-5, with TRBD1 identical over 9 bases. Germline-derived CDR1 and CDR2 are SNHLY and FYNNEI. The CDR3 extends over 15 amino acids. J lost 5 bases, V lost 4 bases, and 8 bases had no gene match. The CDR3 spells CASSGVVGTGETQYF. CDR3 DNA: TGTGCCAGCAGTGGGGTCGTGGGGACAGGGGAGACCCAGTACTTC.

This chain connects TRBV18 to TRBJ1-6; TRBD1 aligns across 7 bases. Germline V gene lookup returns CDR1 KGHSH and CDR2 LQKENI. There are 16 residues in the CDR3. The ends lost 2 bases at V and 7 bases at J; junction bases unmatched: 8. The chain's CDR3 is CASSPIQGQGNSPLHF. CDR3 DNA: TGTGCCAGCTCACCAATACAGGGGCAAGGAAATTCACCCCTCCACTTT.

The chain couples TRBV9 to TRBJ2-3, with 10 bases that match TRBD2. With 0 bases clipped from V and 3 bases from J, the junction kept 4 bases outside the gene matches. The CDR3 covers 16 residues. The V gene's germline CDR1 is SGDLS and CDR2 YYNGEE. CDR3 in DNA: TGTGCCAGCAGCGTAGCTCCTAGCGGGGGTACAGATACGCAGTATTTT. Its translation: CASSVAPSGGTDTQYF.